These 23 T cell receptor beta chains share one sample of origin, sequenced in a study of a mutant IDH1 vaccine in newly diagnosed glioma. Time point described: week 35, safety follow-up. Every single dose of the vaccine, 300 ug of mutant IDH1 20-mer peptide, came with topical imiquimod. No antigen has been identified for these receptors. Only in-frame clones appear in the TCRdb table, and some are missing; sequencing was by immunoSEQ multiplex PCR. The sample contains tens of thousands of clones, around four fifths of which appear only once. This specimen was PBMCs, taken from a glioma patient whose treatment included an IDH1 peptide vaccine. The receptors originated from a man younger than 40 with glioma.

This clone showed up just once. The J gene is TRBJ1-2, the V gene TRBV15; maybe TRBD1 (5 bases). Germline CDR1 reads LNHNV; CDR2 reads YYDKDF (reference sequence). The CDR3 length is 15 residues. V lost 1 base and J 1 base, leaving 10 bases between the germline ends. The CDR3 coding sequence is TGTGCCACCAGCAGAGTGCGGGGCAGTAACTATGGCTACACCTTC. Protein sequence: CATSRVRGSNYGYTF.

The chain combines TRBV5-4 with TRBJ2-2; 7 nucleotides match TRBD1. V shed 6 bases and J 4 bases; nucleotides not matched to a gene: 12. CDR1 and CDR2 (germline): SGHNT, YYREEE (reference sequence). The CDR3 is 16 amino acids. CDR3 sequence: CASTLYRGQSTGELFF. In nucleotides, the CDR3 is TGTGCCAGCACCCTGTATAGGGGGCAGAGCACCGGGGAGCTGTTTTTT. Full variable domain (remainder filled in from reference TRBV5-4 and TRBJ2-2): ETGVTQSPTHLIKTRGQQVTLRCSSQSGHNTVSWYQQALGQGPQFIFQYYREEENGRGNFPPRFSGLQFPNYSSELNVNALELDDSALYLCASTLYRGQSTGELFFGEGSRLTVL.

J is TRBJ1-1 and V is TRBV10-2, with D unresolved. The V gene's germline CDR1 is WSHSY and CDR2 SAAADI. The CDR3 has 13 amino acids. With 2 bases removed from V and 2 bases from J, the gap between germline ends came to 6 bases. Written as DNA, the CDR3 is TGCGCCAGCAGTGAGCAAACAAACACTGAAGCTTTCTTT. Protein sequence: CASSEQTNTEAFF.

This sequence joins TRBV19 and TRBJ2-3; no clear D gene. The ends were cut back, 4 bases at V and 2 bases at J, with 7 bases in the middle. The CDR3 runs 13 residues. CDR1 is LNHDA and CDR2 is SQIVND in the germline V gene (reference sequence). The CDR3 loop reads CASSRVITDTQYF. In DNA form, the CDR3 reads TGTGCCAGTAGTAGGGTCATCACAGATACGCAGTATTTT.

This rearrangement joins TRBV6-5 to TRBJ1-5; a weak D match, TRBD1 (5 bases). Germline-derived CDR1 and CDR2 are MNHEY and SVGAGI. Trimming took 7 bases from V and 2 from J, leaving 12 bases between them. The CDR3 spans 14 residues. In DNA form, the CDR3 reads TGTGCCAGCAAATTGCAGGGTGGCAATCAGCCCCAGCATTTT. Residues: CASKLQGGNQPQHF.

This sequence joins TRBV6-5 and TRBJ1-5; D is perhaps TRBD1 (6 bases). V was trimmed by 0 bases and J by 7 bases, leaving 10 bases between them. Germline V gives CDR1 MNHEY, CDR2 SVGAGI. This CDR3 has 14 residues. CDR3: CASSYSGGYQPQHF. The CDR3 bases are TGTGCCAGCAGTTACTCAGGGGGATACCAGCCCCAGCATTTT.

This chain joins TRBV7-8 and TRBJ2-5; 15 bases line up with TRBD2. Germline V gives CDR1 SGHVS, CDR2 FQNEAQ. Trimming removed 3 bases from V and 2 bases from J; junction bases left unmatched: 1. This CDR3 contains 16 residues. As DNA, the CDR3 is TGTGCCAGCAGCTTCGGACTAGCGGGGGGGCAAGAGACCCAGTACTTC. Translated: CASSFGLAGGQETQYF.

The rearrangement uses TRBV15 and TRBJ1-2; 11 nucleotides agree with TRBD1. V was pared by 4 bases and J by 4 bases, with 5 bases of the junction left unmatched. The CDR3 extends over 15 amino acids. Germline CDR1 and CDR2: LNHNV and YYDKDF (reference sequence). The CDR3 sequence: CATSKGQGAGYGYTF. The CDR3 DNA reads TGTGCCACCAGCAAAGGACAGGGGGCAGGCTATGGCTACACCTTC.

The rearrangement links TRBV6-1 to TRBJ2-7, with D maybe TRBD1 (5 bases). The CDR3 runs to 12 residues. V lost 10 bases and J lost 6, with 16 bases in between. CDR1 is MNHNS, CDR2 SASEGT, per germline. In DNA form, the CDR3 reads TGTGCCACCAAGGGGCAATTGGGCGAGCAGTACTTC. Protein product: CATKGQLGEQYF.

The rearrangement joins TRBV9 to TRBJ1-6; the D is unclear. The length of the CDR3 is 15 residues. V was clipped by 5 bases and J by 7 bases, with 16 bases between them. CDR1 SGDLS and CDR2 YYNGEE come from the germline V gene. The CDR3 bases are TGTGCCAGCAGTGCCTGGGCCACCGAAAATTCACCCCTCCACTTT. It translates to CASSAWATENSPLHF.

The chain links TRBV5-1 to TRBJ2-3, with D uncertain. This CDR3 has 15 amino acids. Germline V CDR1 and CDR2: SGHRS, YFSETQ. The V end was cut by 0 bases, the J end by 2 bases, with 10 bases between. The CDR3: CASSLGLITTDTQYF. CDR3 sequence (DNA): TGCGCCAGCAGCTTGGGACTGATTACCACAGATACGCAGTATTTT.

The CDR3 DNA reads as TGCGCCAGCAGCCAACAGGGGGTATATGGCTACACCTTC. It codes for CASSQQGVYGYTF. The rearrangement uses TRBV4-1 and TRBJ1-2, with 7 positions matching TRBD1. The CDR3 contains 13 residues. CDR1 and CDR2 from the germline V gene are MGHRA and YSYEKL. V lost 2 bases, J lost 5 bases, and 2 bases stayed unmatched.

The rearrangement joins TRBV7-6 to TRBJ2-5; no definite D call. Trimming took off 1 base at V and 1 base at J, with 7 bases between the two ends. The CDR3 is made up of 14 amino acids. Germline V gene sequence: CDR1 SGHVS, CDR2 FNYEAQ. CDR3 in DNA: TGTGCCAGCAGCTTAGGTGTTCCCCAAGAGACCCAGTACTTC. Its protein product is CASSLGVPQETQYF. Supplemented by reference TRBV7-6 and TRBJ2-5, the full variable domain reads GAGVSQSPRYKVTKRGQDVALRCDPISGHVSLYWYRQALGQGPEFLTYFNYEAQQDKSGLPNDRFSAERPEGSISTLTIQRTEQRDSAMYRCASSLGVPQETQYFGPGTRLLVL.

The genes are TRBV15 and TRBJ1-1; no clear D. The V gene lost 4 bases and the J gene lost 0 bases, with 9 bases spanning the gap. CDR1 LNHNV and CDR2 YYDKDF come from the germline V gene (reference sequence). This CDR3 is built from 14 residues. The CDR3, as DNA: TGTGCCACCAGCACCAACATCATGAACACTGAAGCTTTCTTT. It encodes CATSTNIMNTEAFF.

This clone was found a few times. The chain uses TRBV9 and TRBJ1-1, with a tentative D call TRBD1 (5 bases). The germline gives CDR1 SGDLS, CDR2 YYNGEE. The CDR3 length is 13 residues. The V end was cut by 1 base, the J end by 4 bases, with 8 bases between. The CDR3 spells CASSVTGLTEAFF. In nucleotides, the CDR3 is TGTGCCAGCAGCGTAACGGGACTCACTGAAGCTTTCTTT.

The CDR3 sequence: CASSPPGQGSIEQYF. In DNA, the CDR3 is TGCGCCAGCAGCCCCCCAGGACAGGGATCCATCGAGCAGTACTTC. This sequence joins TRBV4-1 and TRBJ2-7; TRBD1 matches at 8 bases. The CDR3 contains 15 residues. Germline V CDR1 and CDR2: MGHRA, YSYEKL. Trimming cost V 4 bases and J 6 bases; bases outside gene matches: 11.

This clone was found once. The V and J genes are TRBV4-1 and TRBJ1-2; maybe TRBD1 (5 bases). CDR3 length: 14 residues. V was clipped by 0 bases and J by 5 bases, with 10 bases between them. Germline V lookup: CDR1 MGHRA, CDR2 YSYEKL. CDR3 residues: CASSQDGARYGYTF. The CDR3 DNA reads TGCGCCAGCAGCCAAGATGGGGCGCGGTATGGCTACACCTTC.

This CDR3 reads CASTAGTGPTPLHF. The CDR3 region has the DNA TGTGCCAGCACAGCCGGGACAGGGCCAACACCCCTCCACTTT. This chain connects TRBV7-8 to TRBJ1-6; 9 bases align to TRBD1. Unmatched junction bases numbered 9, after V lost 7 bases and J lost 11 bases. Germline CDR1 reads SGHVS; CDR2 reads FQNEAQ. CDR3 length: 14 amino acids.

The chain has TRBV27 and TRBJ1-1; D is ambiguous. Germline CDR1 is MNHEY and CDR2 is SMNVEV (reference sequence). The germline V and J ends were trimmed by 4 bases and 5 bases, with 8 bases remaining between them. This CDR3 contains 12 residues. Written as DNA, the CDR3 is TGTGCCAGCAGTTCTGTATCGACTGAAGCTTTCTTT. Residues: CASSSVSTEAFF.

This sequence joins TRBV4-2 and TRBJ2-7; 9 nucleotides line up with TRBD2. Trimming cost V 6 bases and J 2 bases; bases outside gene matches: 8. The CDR3 loop spans 15 amino acids. In germline, CDR1 is LGHNA, CDR2 YNFKEQ. CDR3 sequence reads: CASSINLAGTYEQYF. CDR3 nucleotides: TGTGCCAGCAGTATAAACCTAGCGGGGACCTACGAGCAGTACTTC.

This clone was detected a few times. This chain links TRBV2 with TRBJ1-2; 7 bases line up with TRBD1. V lost 6 bases to trimming and J lost 0 bases; unmatched junction nucleotides: 7. The CDR3 is made up of 15 amino acids. Germline V CDR1 and CDR2: SNHLY, FYNNEI. For the CDR3, the DNA is TGTGCCAGCAGGCCTGGAGGGACAGCTAACTATGGCTACACCTTC. Translated: CASRPGGTANYGYTF. Full variable domain (missing parts from reference TRBV2 and TRBJ1-2): EPEVTQTPSHQVTQMGQEVILRCVPISNHLYFYWYRQILGQKVEFLVSFYNNEISEKSEIFDDQFSVERPDGSNFTLKIRSTKLEDSAMYFCASRPGGTANYGYTFGSGTRLTVV.

This clone was seen only once. The chain joins TRBV5-1 to TRBJ2-3; a possible D gene is TRBD1 (6 bases). CDR3 length: 17 amino acids. V was cut by 0 bases and J by 0 bases, with 14 bases left in between. The germline V gene encodes CDR1 SGHRS and CDR2 YFSETQ. CDR3 sequence: CASSLGQGPFSTDTQYF. In DNA, the CDR3 is TGCGCCAGCAGCTTGGGGCAGGGGCCCTTTAGCACAGATACGCAGTATTTT.

The chain links TRBV6-5 to TRBJ2-6; no definite D call. Per germline, CDR1 MNHEY and CDR2 SVGAGI. The ends were cut back, 2 bases at V and 4 bases at J, with 9 bases in the middle. CDR3 size: 15 residues. CDR3 sequence reads: CASSYEVTGANVLTF. The DNA of the CDR3 is TGTGCCAGCAGTTACGAGGTAACCGGGGCCAACGTCCTGACTTTC.